One sample yielded the 11 T cell receptor beta chains listed below, sequenced in a study of blood T cell repertoires in COVID-19. Clones were read by immunoSEQ multiplex PCR, and TCRdb kept only the in-frame ones, dropping some. The table includes about 69,000 clones, about 90% detected once. Sequencing was performed on peripheral blood. The receptors come from a man aged 45-60 years with acute or convalescent COVID-19.

The rearrangement uses TRBV7-2 and TRBJ2-3; D gene unclear. The V gene's germline CDR1 is SGHTA and CDR2 FQGNSA. V was pared by 5 bases and J by 1 base, with 16 bases between. CDR3 length: 16 amino acids. CDR3 nucleotide sequence: TGTGCCAGCAGCAAGCCCCCGGGTACCGGCACAGATACGCAGTATTTT. It translates to CASSKPPGTGTDTQYF.

The V gene is TRBV12-3 or TRBV12-4, the J gene TRBJ2-7, with D maybe TRBD2 (5 bases). The CDR3 extends over 13 amino acids. V lost 3 bases and J 2 bases, leaving 8 bases between the germline ends. CDR3 loop: CASSFGVTYEQYF. CDR3 coding DNA: TGTGCCAGCAGTTTCGGGGTCACCTACGAGCAGTACTTC.

The chain has TRBV3-1 (or the pseudogene TRBV3-2) and TRBJ1-6, with D perhaps matching TRBD1 (6 bases). V was trimmed by 2 bases and J by 8 bases, leaving 7 bases between them. This CDR3 is built from 13 residues. Germline V gene data show CDR1 as LGHDT and CDR2 as YNNKEL (reference sequence). The CDR3 sequence is CASSQRTDSPLHF. The CDR3 DNA follows: TGTGCCAGCAGCCAACGGACAGATTCACCCCTCCACTTT.

The chain joins TRBV19 to TRBJ1-1; TRBD1 aligns across 8 bases. The CDR3 has 15 amino acids. V shed 0 bases, J shed 3 bases, and the junction held 3 bases outside the gene matches. CDR1 and CDR2 from the germline V gene are LNHDA and SQIVND (reference sequence). The CDR3 here is CASSIDQGADTEAFF. CDR3 bases: TGTGCCAGTAGTATAGATCAGGGGGCGGACACTGAAGCTTTCTTT.

J is TRBJ2-1 and V is TRBV7-7, with 10 bases aligning to TRBD2. CDR3 length equals 15 residues. V gave up 3 bases and J gave up 8 bases; unmatched junction bases: 7. Germline V gene sequence: CDR1 SSHAT, CDR2 FNYEAQ (reference sequence). For the CDR3, the DNA is TGTGCCAGCAGCTTTGGAGCGGGAGGGTTAGATGAGCAGTTCTTC. Its translation is CASSFGAGGLDEQFF.

This clone was seen just once. The genes are TRBV6-2 or TRBV6-3 and TRBJ2-1; D ambiguous. Germline V gene sequence: CDR1 MNHEY, CDR2 SVGEGT. The CDR3 runs 12 residues. The V and J ends lost 4 bases and 2 bases respectively, with 3 bases between them. CDR3 sequence (DNA): TGTGCCAGCAGTTCAACCTACAATGAGCAGTTCTTC. Residues: CASSSTYNEQFF.

V usage is TRBV4-3 and J usage is TRBJ2-1; 7 bases line up with TRBD2. CDR1 and CDR2 (germline): LGHNA, YSLEER. With V trimmed by 1 base and J by 8 bases, 5 bases remained unmatched. The CDR3 sequence is 14 residues long. DNA for the CDR3: TGCGCCAGCAGCCAAGTTCATGGGAGGGATGAGCAGTTCTTC. As protein: CASSQVHGRDEQFF.

In the case of this clone: This specimen includes other DNA sequences encoding the same CDR3. The V and J genes are TRBV6-5 and TRBJ2-5; D gene uncertain. Germline values: CDR1 MNHEY, CDR2 SVGAGI. This CDR3 region has 11 residues. Trimming removed 8 bases from V and 5 bases from J, with 9 bases in between. CDR3 sequence: CASSHGETQYF. CDR3 sequence (DNA): TGTGCCAGCTCCCACGGGGAGACCCAGTACTTC.

The chain combines TRBV7-8 with TRBJ2-7; 12 bases match TRBD1. CDR1 SGHVS and CDR2 FQNEAQ come from the germline V gene. The CDR3 spans 15 residues. V trimming: 4 bases; J trimming: 4 bases; junction bases outside the gene matches: 5. CDR3 region: CASSYGTGGVYEQYF. The CDR3 DNA is TGTGCCAGCAGCTACGGGACAGGGGGCGTATACGAGCAGTACTTC. Combining the CDR3 with reference TRBV7-8 and TRBJ2-7 gives the whole variable domain GAGVSQSPRYKVAKRGQDVALRCDPISGHVSLFWYQQALGQGPEFLTYFQNEAQLDKSGLPSDRFFAERPEGSVSTLKIQRTQQEDSAVYLCASSYGTGGVYEQYFGPGTRLTVT.

The chain is built from TRBV7-2 and TRBJ2-7; maybe TRBD1 (5 bases). The CDR3 covers 15 residues. Germline V lookup: CDR1 SGHTA, CDR2 FQGNSA. Between the trimmed V and J ends, which lost 0 bases and 4 bases, there was a span of 13 bases. DNA for the CDR3: TGTGCCAGCAGCTTAGCGACAGCCTCGATTTACGAGCAGTACTTC. Protein sequence: CASSLATASIYEQYF. The complete variable domain, with remaining parts taken from reference TRBV7-2 and TRBJ2-7, reads GAGVSQSPSNKVTEKGKDVELRCDPISGHTALYWYRQSLGQGLEFLIYFQGNSAPDKSGLPSDRFSAERTGGSVSTLTIQRTQQEDSAVYLCASSLATASIYEQYFGPGTRLTVT.

J is TRBJ1-5 and V is TRBV10-3; 8 positions agree with TRBD1. Germline CDR1 reads ENHRY; CDR2 reads SYGVKD. V trimming: 8 bases; J trimming: 5 bases; junction bases outside the gene matches: 5. The CDR3 is made up of 13 amino acids. CDR3 sequence: CAIGSTGDQPQHF. In nucleotides, the CDR3 is TGTGCCATCGGGTCGACAGGGGATCAGCCCCAGCATTTT.